The table lists the clone carrying this T cell receptor (beta chain) with many counts. Antigen specificity is unknown. The CDR3 has 18 amino acids. Looked up from germline, CDR1 is DFQATT and CDR2 is SNEGSKA (reference sequence). Germline trimming cut 2 bases from V and 0 bases from J; bases unmatched to any gene: 12. This sample is part of a study of CD8+CD57+ T cells in acquired aplastic anemia. Across the study: Sorted CD4+ plus CD8+ cells gave DNA averaging around 3 ug. Overall study results and limits: Patients showed no significant difference from controls in CD8+ Simpson's diversity. Roughly 30 CD8+ CDR3 sequences occurred in both the patients and the controls.

TCR beta VDJ combinations and CDR3 sequences were profiled from genomic DNA. TCRdb re-derived calls from the reads in MiXCR, one entry per CDR3 protein. The sample records a few hundred thousand distinct CDR3 sequences, over 40% being singletons. Sequenced patients had shown CD8+CD57+ cell expansion by flow cytometry. Each patient gave a blood sample that was collected before any therapy had been received. The sample consisted of sorted CD4+, CD8+, or CD8+CD57+ T cells (not recorded which) from PBMCs. V and J are TRBV20-1 and TRBJ2-1; 8 bases are shared with TRBD2. The receptor's source is a human donor with aplastic anemia. This chain's CDR3 is CSARPLASGFSSYNEQFF. Here the CDR3 DNA reads TGCAGTGCTAGACCCCTGGCTAGCGGGTTTAGCTCCTACAATGAGCAGTTCTTC.